The 19 T cell receptor beta chains presented below share a single source sample, sequenced in a study of T cell responses to AZD1222 COVID-19 vaccine. The protocol was immunoSEQ multiplex PCR, while the TCRdb copy is restricted to in-frame clones and leaves out a portion. The sample shows around 78,000 clones, roughly 90% of them seen only once. The specimen was peripheral blood, collected 28 days after the second AZD1222 dose. These receptors all come from an adult who received the AZD1222 COVID-19 vaccine.

The gene calls are TRBV14 and TRBJ1-1; no clear D gene. The CDR3 runs to 11 residues. V was pared by 10 bases and J by 0 bases, with 6 bases between. Looked up from germline, CDR1 is SGHDN and CDR2 is FVKESK. This CDR3 is CATTLNTEAFF. For the CDR3, the DNA is TGTGCCACTACACTGAACACTGAAGCTTTCTTT. The whole variable domain, remainder taken from reference TRBV14 and TRBJ1-1, is EAGVTQFPSHSVIEKGQTVTLRCDPISGHDNLYWYRRVMGKEIKFLLHFVKESKQDESGMPNNRFLAERTGGTYSTLKVQPAELEDSGVYFCATTLNTEAFFGQGTRLTVV.

The chain uses TRBV19 and TRBJ1-1; D uncertain. The CDR3 length is 12 residues. Germline lookup yields CDR1 LNHDA and CDR2 SQIVND (reference sequence). V dropped 3 bases and J dropped 2 bases, with 4 bases sitting between them. CDR3 DNA sequence: TGTGCCAGTAGTATGATTAACACTGAAGCTTTCTTT. Translation gives CASSMINTEAFF.

V is TRBV5-4 and J is TRBJ2-2; D assignment may be TRBD1 or TRBD2 (5 bases each). This CDR3 is 16 amino acids long. Trimming removed 4 bases at V and 6 bases at J, with 19 bases between. CDR1 and CDR2 (germline): SGHNT, YYREEE (reference sequence). For the CDR3, the DNA is TGTGCCAGCAGCGGGGGAGACCGATTCGACCCCGGGGAGCTGTTTTTT. Encoded protein: CASSGGDRFDPGELFF.

The chain has TRBV27 and TRBJ2-3, with 16 positions matching TRBD2. The CDR3 has 18 residues. The trim removed 6 bases at V and 6 bases at J, leaving 12 bases unmatched. CDR1 and CDR2 (germline): MNHEY, SMNVEV (reference sequence). The CDR3 sequence is CASRTQPGLAGGLDTQYF. The CDR3 coding sequence is TGTGCCAGCAGAACCCAGCCGGGACTAGCGGGGGGGCTGGATACGCAGTATTTT.

J is TRBJ1-2 and V is TRBV11-2, with D perhaps TRBD1 (6 bases). The CDR3 length is 15 residues. Looked up from germline, CDR1 is SGHAT and CDR2 is FQNNGV. The V and J ends lost 2 bases and 4 bases respectively, with 14 bases between them. The DNA of the CDR3 is TGTGCCAGCAGCTTAAATCTTGGAGGGGGCTATGGCTACACCTTC. It is translated as CASSLNLGGGYGYTF.

The chain combines TRBV5-4 with TRBJ2-3, with 8 bases fitting TRBD1. Germline lookup yields CDR1 SGHNT and CDR2 YYREEE (reference sequence). This CDR3 is 15 amino acids long. V was pared by 1 base and J by 5 bases, with 6 bases of the junction left unmatched. The CDR3: CASSLWQGAEDTQYF. The CDR3 nucleotides read TGTGCCAGCAGCTTGTGGCAGGGGGCTGAAGATACGCAGTATTTT.

The chain links TRBV4-2 to TRBJ2-3; weak D call: TRBD1 (6 bases). Per the germline V gene, CDR1 is LGHNA and CDR2 is YNFKEQ. The length of the CDR3 is 16 residues. The germline V and J ends were trimmed by 4 bases and 2 bases, with 16 bases remaining between them. CDR3 region: CASSRKGTPITDTQYF. CDR3 in DNA: TGTGCCAGCAGCCGAAAAGGGACACCAATCACAGATACGCAGTATTTT.

The chain joins TRBV19 to TRBJ1-5; TRBD1 might be the D (5 bases). Trimming took off 6 bases at V and 3 bases at J, with 12 bases between the two ends. The germline V gene has CDR1 LNHDA and CDR2 SQIVND (reference sequence). The CDR3 totals 14 residues. Here the CDR3 reads CASSWGVPNQPQHF. CDR3 sequence (DNA): TGTGCCAGTAGCTGGGGGGTTCCCAATCAGCCCCAGCATTTT.

The chain employs TRBV4-3 and TRBJ2-1, with 7 bases fitting TRBD2. The trim removed 0 bases at V and 14 bases at J, leaving 7 bases unmatched. CDR3 length: 13 residues. The V gene's germline CDR1 is LGHNA and CDR2 YSLEER. In nucleotides, the CDR3 is TGCGCCAGCAGCCAAGATCTTAGGGCGGGGGAGTTCTTC. Its protein product is CASSQDLRAGEFF.

The V and J genes are TRBV7-9 and TRBJ2-7, with TRBD1 identical over 8 bases. Looked up from germline, CDR1 is SEHNR and CDR2 is FQNEAQ (reference sequence). J lost 2 bases, V lost 5 bases, and 5 bases had no gene match. CDR3 size: 14 residues. This chain's CDR3 is CASSTGTGTYEQYF. The DNA for the CDR3 is TGTGCCAGCAGCACCGGGACAGGAACCTACGAGCAGTACTTC.

The chain has TRBV6-5 and TRBJ2-2; D unclear. The CDR3 is 15 amino acids. Per germline, CDR1 MNHEY and CDR2 SVGAGI. V was pared by 2 bases and J by 5 bases, with 12 bases between. CDR3 loop: CASSYGRLGTGELFF. The CDR3 DNA reads TGTGCCAGCAGTTACGGAAGACTGGGAACCGGGGAGCTGTTTTTT.

The V and J genes are TRBV5-5 and TRBJ2-7; D not resolved. The CDR3 length is 12 residues. Between the trimmed V and J ends, which lost 2 bases and 1 base, there was a span of 4 bases. Germline CDR1 reads SGHKS; CDR2 reads YYEKEE (reference sequence). The chain's CDR3 is CASSFGSYEQYF. The CDR3 DNA is TGTGCCAGCAGCTTCGGGTCCTACGAGCAGTACTTC. The full variable domain, rest sourced from reference TRBV5-5 and TRBJ2-7, is DAGVTQSPTHLIKTRGQQVTLRCSPISGHKSVSWYQQVLGQGPQFIFQYYEKEERGRGNFPDRFSARQFPNYSSELNVNALLLGDSALYLCASSFGSYEQYFGPGTRLTVT.

The V call is TRBV28, the J call TRBJ2-2; 8 nucleotides align to TRBD1. Trimming at V came to 2 bases and at J to 6 bases, leaving 8 bases not matched to a gene. The germline V gene has CDR1 MDHEN and CDR2 SYDVKM. The CDR3 runs 16 residues. The DNA of the CDR3 is TGTGCCAGCAGTTTACGGGACAGGATGTTCGCCGGGGAGCTGTTTTTT. It yields the protein CASSLRDRMFAGELFF.

The chain recombines TRBV15 with TRBJ1-5; 7 bases fit TRBD1. V shed 0 bases and J 9 bases; nucleotides not matched to a gene: 14. The CDR3 length is 17 residues. Looked up from germline, CDR1 is LNHNV and CDR2 is YYDKDF (reference sequence). The CDR3 coding sequence is TGTGCCACCAGCAGAGAGCGATTAGCAGGGGGGGTATGGCCCCAGCATTTT. Protein product: CATSRERLAGGVWPQHF. The full variable domain, in which reference TRBV15 and TRBJ1-5 provide the parts outside the CDR3, is DAMVIQNPRYQVTQFGKPVTLSCSQTLNHNVMYWYQQKSSQAPKLLFHYYDKDFNNEADTPDNFQSRRPNTSFCFLDIRSPGLGDTAMYLCATSRERLAGGVWPQHFGDGTRLSIL.

The chain combines TRBV6-6 with TRBJ2-5, with D hard to call. CDR1 and CDR2 from the germline V gene are MNHNY and SVGAGI (reference sequence). The CDR3 covers 14 residues. The ends were cut back, 7 bases at V and 2 bases at J, with 14 bases in the middle. CDR3: CASKYRMTQETQYF. Here the CDR3 DNA reads TGTGCCAGCAAATATCGGATGACACAAGAGACCCAGTACTTC.

The chain carries TRBV6-2 or TRBV6-3 and TRBJ2-4; D unclear. V shed 0 bases and J shed 0 bases, with 12 bases lying between them. CDR3 length: 17 amino acids. Per the germline V gene, CDR1 is MNHEY and CDR2 is SVGEGT. The CDR3 protein is CASSYSPETLAKNIQYF. The CDR3 DNA is TGTGCCAGCAGTTACTCGCCAGAAACCCTAGCCAAAAACATTCAGTACTTC.

The genes are TRBV3-1 (or the pseudogene TRBV3-2) and TRBJ2-1; D gene ambiguous. Germline CDR1 is LGHDT and CDR2 is YNNKEL (reference sequence). CDR3 size: 16 residues. With 1 base removed from V and 3 bases from J, the gap between germline ends came to 13 bases. The CDR3 loop reads CASSQGSRSHYNEQFF. The CDR3 coding sequence is TGTGCCAGCAGCCAAGGTTCCAGGAGCCACTACAATGAGCAGTTCTTC.

This chain joins TRBV18 and TRBJ1-3; 7 nucleotides line up with TRBD1. The V gene's germline CDR1 is KGHSH and CDR2 LQKENI. The CDR3 consists of 18 residues. V was pared by 2 bases and J by 0 bases, with 10 bases of the junction left unmatched. The CDR3: CASSPGQGQLLSGNTIYF. The CDR3 nucleotides read TGTGCCAGCTCACCAGGGCAGGGACAGTTACTCTCTGGAAACACCATATATTTT.

The gene calls are TRBV10-2 and TRBJ1-1, with D unresolved. Germline values: CDR1 WSHSY, CDR2 SAAADI. With 5 bases removed from V and 1 base from J, the gap between germline ends came to 8 bases. The CDR3 is made up of 13 amino acids. In nucleotides, the CDR3 is TGCGCCAGCAGTCCTATACAGAACACTGAAGCTTTCTTT. The encoded protein is CASSPIQNTEAFF.